This T cell receptor beta chain was captured by sequencing in a study of Ad26.COV2.S vaccination and SARS-CoV-2 variants. As to this clone: Its antigen remains unidentified.

The trim removed 2 bases at V and 4 bases at J, leaving 6 bases unmatched. Germline values: CDR1 SGHAT, CDR2 FQNNGV. The CDR3 is made up of 16 amino acids. The study, taken as a whole, reports: The breadth of spike-specific CD8+ and CD4+ T cell responses after vaccination was reportedly substantial. The study found higher spike-specific TCR breadth in vaccine than placebo recipients. Overall T cell responses may have been underestimated by the analyses of TCR breadth and depth.

Method: immunoSEQ multiplex PCR; TCRdb's copy keeps in-frame clones and lacks some. The table includes about 180,000 clones, roughly 89% detected once. This receptor was taken from a human donor who had recovered from COVID-19. The chain employs TRBV11-2 and TRBJ2-3; the match to TRBD2 covers 10 bases. The sequenced sample was peripheral blood, obtained after recovery from COVID-19. CDR3 in DNA: TGTGCCAGCAGCTTACTAGCGGGGGCCGGGGCAGATACGCAGTATTTT. Its protein is CASSLLAGAGADTQYF.